A single sample is the source of the 2 T cell receptor beta chains below, sequenced in a study of technical replicates of blood from a few donors. The repertoire was sequenced with immunoSEQ multiplex PCR; TCRdb's copy has only in-frame clones and lacks some. Of some 93,000 clones listed, 95% are singletons. The sample comprised T cells isolated from PBMCs. The receptors stem from a human donor in good health.

This sequence joins TRBV5-3 and TRBJ2-1; 12 bases agree with TRBD2. TRBV5-3 is flagged as an ORF with uncertain function. Unmatched junction bases numbered 20, after V lost 4 bases and J lost 0 bases. This CDR3 spans 22 amino acids. The DNA of the CDR3 is TGTGCCAGAAGCCCTGTCCGGTTCTTCGGGACTAGCGGGCCGAGCTCCTACAATGAGCAGTTCTTC. Translating it yields CARSPVRFFGTSGPSSYNEQFF.

This rearrangement joins TRBV11-1 to TRBJ1-2, with TRBD1 matching over 9 bases. V lost 5 bases, J lost 6 bases, and 10 bases stayed unmatched. Germline CDR1 and CDR2: SGHAT and FQDESV (reference sequence). The CDR3 is made up of 15 amino acids. CDR3 protein: CASSPQTGGINGYTF. CDR3 in DNA: TGTGCCAGCAGCCCCCAGACAGGGGGAATAAATGGCTACACCTTC.